This TCR beta chain was identified in a study of cytomegalovirus exposure and HLA in healthy donors. General study points: In vitro checks showed that a few CMV-associated chains really do target CMV antigens. Reports credit the classifier with highly specific, highly sensitive diagnosis of cytomegalovirus status.

Measured with immunoSEQ multiplex PCR; TCRdb has only the in-frame clones, and not every one. The repertoire consists of roughly 86,000 clones, with around 96% occurring once and the leading ten covering 1.6%. In regard to this clone: Its antigen is unknown.

Trimming pared 4 bases from V and 0 bases from J, leaving 22 bases between. The V gene's germline CDR1 is SGHTS and CDR2 YDEGEE. The CDR3 consists of 18 residues. The clonotype originates from a man younger than 35 in good health and CMV-seropositive. This rearrangement joins TRBV5-8 to TRBJ1-1; D remains unclear. The sample consisted of PBMCs. DNA for the CDR3: TGTGCCAGCAGCGGTCGGTCGGTCCTTTCTGTTATGAACACTGAAGCTTTCTTT. This codes for CASSGRSVLSVMNTEAFF.